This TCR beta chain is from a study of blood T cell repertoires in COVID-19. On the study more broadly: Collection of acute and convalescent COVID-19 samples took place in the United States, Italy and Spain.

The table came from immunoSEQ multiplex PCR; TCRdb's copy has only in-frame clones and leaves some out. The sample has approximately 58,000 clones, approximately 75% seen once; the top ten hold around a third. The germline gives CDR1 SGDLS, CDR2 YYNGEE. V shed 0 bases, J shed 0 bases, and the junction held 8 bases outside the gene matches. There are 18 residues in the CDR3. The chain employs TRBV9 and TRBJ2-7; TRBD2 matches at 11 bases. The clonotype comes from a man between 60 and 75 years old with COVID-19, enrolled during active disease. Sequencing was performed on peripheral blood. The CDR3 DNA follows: TGTGCCAGCAGCGTAGGGCCTAGCGGGGGGCAACTCTCCTACGAGCAGTACTTC. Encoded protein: CASSVGPSGGQLSYEQYF. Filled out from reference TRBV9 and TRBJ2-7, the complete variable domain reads DSGVTQTPKHLITATGQRVTLRCSPRSGDLSVYWYQQSLDQGLQFLIQYYNGEERAKGNILERFSAQQFPDLHSELNLSSLELGDSALYFCASSVGPSGGQLSYEQYFGPGTRLTVT.